A single TCR beta chain is shown here with its context. The table lists this clonotype with many counts. The antigen it binds to is not known. No base qualities exist here, and no much larger clone lies one base off it. Trimming costs V 2 bases and J 3 bases, and their ends lie 11 bases apart. The CDR3 covers 15 residues, taking in both the cysteine and the phenylalanine. Solely the CDR3 DNA is kept, with 45 bases framed from the first base. Per the germline V gene, KGHSH is the CDR1 and LQKENI is the CDR2. This sample is drawn from a study of early T cells in non-severe SARS-CoV-2 infection (dated by TCRdb to the early 2020s). As for the study more broadly: Because TCR sequencing relied on bulk RNA taken from unsorted whole blood, pairing of alpha and beta chains was not possible. General findings and caveats noted by the study authors: VDJdb matching was skewed toward anti-spike CD8 responses and likely underestimated virus-specific expansions, missing private and CD4 specificities.

This was a case-control study nested in a cohort of healthcare workers in London, UK, who had nasopharyngeal swab PCR tests and blood samples taken every week. Healthcare workers were recruited during the week of the UK lockdown, between 23 and 31 March 2020, and followed weekly for up to about 15 weeks. Libraries were constructed by 5' RACE. Sequencing was carried out with a NextSeq 500. Unique molecular identifiers were attached to individual cDNA molecules in the TCR library protocol so that sequencing error and PCR bias could be corrected. Both TCR alpha and beta chains were sequenced, and tight co-correlation was observed between alpha and beta sequence abundances in each sample. As for the original processing: V gene, J gene and CDR3 annotation of TCR sequences was performed with Decombinator V4. TCRs were defined as expanded if a significant change between any two time points was detected under a Poisson model with p below 0.0001. TCR abundances were normalised to the total number of TCRs sequenced in each sample and reported as counts per million. MAIT TCRs were defined by TRAV1-2 paired with TRAJ12, TRAJ20 or TRAJ33, and iNKT TCRs by TRAV10 paired with TRAJ18. VDJdb, accessed 1 November 2021, was searched for CMV, EBV and SARS-CoV-2 annotated TCRs, with TCRs annotated for multiple antigens excluded. TCRdb took the public reads, trimmed them with fastp at Q25, ran MiXCR for clone calling and kept in-frame beta chains. Rows merge per CDR3 protein into single entries with the most common DNA and genes. In this record, the V and J calls reflect TCRdb's handling and not the investigators' own analysis. In all, the sample holds 77,000 or so distinct CDR3 sequences, and 14% of those were seen once. The ten largest account for roughly 4.3% of the sample.

The sequence derives from an adult who was a healthcare worker with PCR-confirmed SARS-CoV-2 infection or an uninfected control (not recorded which). The material sequenced was whole blood, taken at baseline. Here the chain combines TRBV18 and TRBJ1-3; confidence is insufficient to name the D gene. Here the CDR3 is given as CASSPTGDGGNTIYF. The base sequence is TGTGCCAGCTCACCAACCGGGGATGGTGGAAACACCATATATTTT.